Below are 8 T cell receptor beta chains sequenced from a single sample in a study of T cells after posttransplantation cyclophosphamide. TCRdb's copy holds only in-frame clones and misses some; the assay was immunoSEQ multiplex PCR. Among 25,000 to 35,000 clones listed, more than 80% were seen once. The sequencing input was PBMCs. The receptor source for this set is a man in his fifties or sixties.

The rearrangement links TRBV28 to TRBJ2-7; the D gene is possibly TRBD1 (6 bases). Between the trimmed V and J ends, which lost 6 bases and 4 bases, there was a span of 13 bases. CDR1 MDHEN and CDR2 SYDVKM come from the germline V gene. The CDR3 covers 13 residues. CDR3 bases: TGTGCCAGCAGGCAGGGGTTACCTTACGAGCAGTACTTC. This sequence encodes CASRQGLPYEQYF.

The chain combines TRBV4-2 with TRBJ2-1; 9 nucleotides agree with TRBD2. The CDR3 is 15 residues long. V shed 1 base and J 7 bases; nucleotides not matched to a gene: 5. Germline values: CDR1 LGHNA, CDR2 YNFKEQ. The CDR3 region has the DNA TGTGCCAGCAGCCAAGTGCGGGAGGGCCCTAATGAGCAGTTCTTC. This gives the protein CASSQVREGPNEQFF.

This chain joins TRBV19 and TRBJ2-5, with 11 bases identical to TRBD2. This CDR3 has 16 residues. CDR1 and CDR2 from the germline V gene are LNHDA and SQIVND (reference sequence). Trimming cost V 5 bases and J 1 base; bases outside gene matches: 6. CDR3 sequence (DNA): TGTGCCAGTAGTCCCCTAGCGGGGGGAGCCCAAGAGACCCAGTACTTC. Amino acids: CASSPLAGGAQETQYF.

J is TRBJ2-7 and V is TRBV18; TRBD1 matches 7 bases. CDR3 size: 17 residues. CDR1 is KGHSH and CDR2 is LQKENI in the germline V gene. V dropped 4 bases and J dropped 2; count of bases not matched to a gene: 14. The CDR3 is CASSQPGQDGSTYEQYF. DNA of the CDR3: TGTGCCAGCTCACAGCCAGGACAGGACGGTTCAACCTACGAGCAGTACTTC.

This rearrangement joins TRBV30 to TRBJ2-7, with D possibly matching TRBD2 (6 bases). V lost 2 bases to trimming and J lost 3 bases, with 14 bases between them. The CDR3 is made up of 14 amino acids. CDR1 is GTSNPN, CDR2 SVGIG, per germline (reference sequence). Here the CDR3 reads CAWSTRGKGYEQYF. For the CDR3, the DNA is TGTGCCTGGAGTACACGGGGGAAAGGCTACGAGCAGTACTTC.

This clone was picked up one time. This chain uses TRBV9 with TRBJ1-2, with 10 bases identical to TRBD1. V shed 3 bases, J shed 8 bases, and the junction held 7 bases outside the gene matches. Germline V CDR1 and CDR2: SGDLS, YYNGEE. The CDR3 runs to 14 residues. The CDR3 DNA reads as TGTGCCAGCAGCGACCGGGACAGGGGCTACGGCTACACCTTC. Residues: CASSDRDRGYGYTF.

V usage is TRBV5-1 and J usage is TRBJ2-7; the match to TRBD1 covers 7 bases. With 3 bases clipped from V and 0 bases from J, the junction kept 3 bases outside the gene matches. The CDR3 has 14 residues. CDR1 SGHRS and CDR2 YFSETQ come from the germline V gene. As DNA, the CDR3 is TGCGCCAGCAGCTCCGGGACAGCCTCCTACGAGCAGTACTTC. It specifies CASSSGTASYEQYF.

CDR3 DNA: TGTGCCAGCAGTTTCGAGAGGAGTACCCGGGGCTACACCTTC. Protein product: CASSFERSTRGYTF. The V and J genes are TRBV6-5 and TRBJ1-2; no clear D gene. The CDR3 has 14 residues. V was pared by 4 bases and J by 8 bases, with 17 bases between. Germline V gene sequence: CDR1 MNHEY, CDR2 SVGAGI.